The TCR beta chain under discussion was sequenced for a study of Ad26.COV2.S vaccination and SARS-CoV-2 variants. Study as a whole: Once or twice, 56 days apart, Ad26.COV2.S was delivered intramuscularly. General observations from the study: Breadth measured for non-spike TCRs was similar across vaccine and placebo recipients.

Stated treatment: roughly 18 received Ad26.COV2.S at low or high dose, single or two shots; about 5 received placebo; per-sample allocation not given. Sampling was done on day 63 after the first vaccine or placebo injection. The administered vaccine (an Ad26 vector) expressed Wuhan-strain SARS-CoV-2 spike. V lost 1 base and J lost 4, with 13 bases in between. Germline-derived CDR1 and CDR2 are SNHLY and FYNNEI. CDR3 length: 15 residues. For this clone: Its antigen is unidentified.

Profiling relied on immunoSEQ multiplex PCR, and the TCRdb table lists in-frame clones only, not all of them. Among about 390,000 clones listed, around nine tenths were seen once. This chain joins TRBV2 and TRBJ1-2; tentative D call: TRBD1 (6 bases). This TCR came from a person between 18 and 65 years old who received the Ad26.COV2.S COVID-19 vaccine or a placebo. Sequencing was performed on peripheral blood, taken in a trial of Ad26.COV2.S vaccine versus placebo. The CDR3 loop reads CASSEGDTGGYGYTF. In nucleotides, the CDR3 is TGTGCCAGCAGTGAAGGGGACACCGGAGGCTATGGCTACACCTTC.